What follows are 7 T cell receptor beta chains derived from one specimen sequenced in a study of shared clonotypes between healthy human individuals. Profiling relied on immunoSEQ multiplex PCR, and the TCRdb table lists in-frame clones only, not all of them. The sample consists of about 600,000 clones, more than 95% of them appearing once. Specimen: naive CD4+ T cells sorted from blood. Subset indicated: CD45RA+ positively selected. The receptors were gathered from a woman aged 25 to 45 in good health.

This clone came up once. The V and J genes are TRBV6-1 and TRBJ2-3; the D gene is possibly TRBD2 (6 bases). The CDR3 spans 16 residues. Trimming took 1 base from V and 6 from J, leaving 17 bases between them. The germline V gene encodes CDR1 MNHNS and CDR2 SASEGT. CDR3 protein: CASSEGGTGEWDTQYF. The CDR3 DNA sequence: TGTGCCAGCAGTGAAGGGGGGACGGGAGAGTGGGATACGCAGTATTTT.

The chain has TRBV28 and TRBJ2-7; 8 positions match TRBD1. V lost 2 bases and J lost 7; bases outside the gene matches: 13. Germline CDR1 is MDHEN and CDR2 is SYDVKM. The CDR3 is made up of 16 amino acids. The CDR3 is CASSLTFWQGAEEQYF. The CDR3 nucleotides read TGTGCCAGCAGTTTAACCTTCTGGCAGGGGGCTGAAGAGCAGTACTTC.

The chain is built from TRBV18 and TRBJ1-4; 8 bases map to TRBD1. J gave up 8 bases and V 2 bases, and 4 bases lay outside the gene matches. This CDR3 has 14 amino acids. In germline, CDR1 is KGHSH, CDR2 LQKENI. The DNA for the CDR3 is TGTGCCAGCTCACCAGACAGGGGAGGGGAAAAACTGTTTTTT. Protein sequence: CASSPDRGGEKLFF.

This sequence joins TRBV4-1 and TRBJ1-5; perhaps TRBD1 as D (6 bases). The V gene's germline CDR1 is MGHRA and CDR2 YSYEKL. The V and J ends lost 0 bases and 6 bases respectively, with 15 bases between them. This CDR3 comprises 16 residues. CDR3 in DNA: TGCGCCAGCAGCCAAGAAGCAGGGGCAGTGAGTCAGCCCCAGCATTTT. This gives the protein CASSQEAGAVSQPQHF.

V and J are TRBV18 and TRBJ2-5; D remains unclear. The CDR3 consists of 14 residues. The V and J ends lost 6 bases and 5 bases respectively, with 16 bases between them. Germline lookup yields CDR1 KGHSH and CDR2 LQKENI. The CDR3 protein is CASSPQELPETQYF. The CDR3 coding sequence is TGTGCCAGCTCTCCTCAGGAGCTCCCGGAGACCCAGTACTTC.

The chain is built from TRBV5-1 and TRBJ2-7, with D possibly matching TRBD2 (6 bases). Deletions cut 4 bases from V and 2 bases from J, with 16 bases between. The CDR3 is made up of 15 amino acids. CDR1 is SGHRS and CDR2 is YFSETQ in the germline V gene. The CDR3 region has the DNA TGCGCCAGCAGCACAGACGGAGGGGTCACCTACGAGCAGTACTTC. Residues: CASSTDGGVTYEQYF.

J is TRBJ1-1 and V is TRBV6-5, with TRBD1 identical over 9 bases. The germline V gene has CDR1 MNHEY and CDR2 SVGAGI. J was trimmed by 9 bases and V by 0 bases; bases with no gene match: 5. CDR3 length equals 14 residues. CDR3 amino acids: CASSYSTGGIKAFF. CDR3 coding DNA: TGTGCCAGCAGTTACTCGACAGGGGGGATAAAAGCTTTCTTT.